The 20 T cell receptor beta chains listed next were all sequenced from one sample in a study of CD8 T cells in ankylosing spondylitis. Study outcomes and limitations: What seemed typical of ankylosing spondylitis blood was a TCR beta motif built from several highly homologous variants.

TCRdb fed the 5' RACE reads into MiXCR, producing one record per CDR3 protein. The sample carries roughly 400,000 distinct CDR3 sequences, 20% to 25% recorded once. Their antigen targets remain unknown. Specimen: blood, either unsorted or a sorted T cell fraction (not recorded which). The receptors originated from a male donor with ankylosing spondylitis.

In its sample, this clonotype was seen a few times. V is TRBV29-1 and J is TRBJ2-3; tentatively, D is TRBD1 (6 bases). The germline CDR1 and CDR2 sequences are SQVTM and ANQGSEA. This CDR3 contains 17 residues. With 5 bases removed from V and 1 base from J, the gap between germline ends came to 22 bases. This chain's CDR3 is CSVTGTFTLGGTDTQYF. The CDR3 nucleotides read TGCAGCGTTACCGGGACATTCACGCTAGGGGGCACAGATACGCAGTATTTT.

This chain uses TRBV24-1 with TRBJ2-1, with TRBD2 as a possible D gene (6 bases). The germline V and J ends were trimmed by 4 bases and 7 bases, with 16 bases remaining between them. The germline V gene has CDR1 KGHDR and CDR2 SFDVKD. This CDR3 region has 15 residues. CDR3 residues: CATSDPVGGWNEQFF. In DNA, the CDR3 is TGTGCCACCAGTGACCCTGTTGGGGGGTGGAATGAGCAGTTCTTC.

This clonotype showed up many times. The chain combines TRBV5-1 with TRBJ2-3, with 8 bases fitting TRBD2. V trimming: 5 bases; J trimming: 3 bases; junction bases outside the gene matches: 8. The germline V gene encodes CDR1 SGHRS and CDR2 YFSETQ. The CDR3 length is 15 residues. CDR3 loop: CASSLSGGRTDTQYF. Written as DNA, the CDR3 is TGCGCCAGCAGTTTGTCGGGGGGGCGGACAGATACGCAGTATTTT.

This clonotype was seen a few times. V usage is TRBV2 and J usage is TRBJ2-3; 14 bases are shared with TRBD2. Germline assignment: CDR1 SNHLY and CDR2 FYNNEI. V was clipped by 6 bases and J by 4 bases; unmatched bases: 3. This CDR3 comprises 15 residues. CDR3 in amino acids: CASRPGLAGADTQYF. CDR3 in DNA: TGTGCCAGCAGGCCGGGACTAGCGGGGGCAGATACGCAGTATTTT.

The CDR3: CASSESDSRTGEFF. CDR3 in DNA: TGTGCCAGCTCAGAATCAGACTCGAGGACAGGCGAGTTCTTC. The chain combines TRBV18 with TRBJ2-1, with 7 bases aligning to TRBD1. Germline trimming cut 5 bases from V and 14 bases from J; bases unmatched to any gene: 15. The CDR3 has 14 amino acids. Germline V gene sequence: CDR1 KGHSH, CDR2 LQKENI.

CDR3 nucleotide sequence: TGTGCCAGCAGTTTTCTAGGGGGATCTGGGGGTTATGGCTACACCTTC. Translation gives CASSFLGGSGGYGYTF. This chain uses TRBV28 with TRBJ1-2; D is possibly TRBD1 (6 bases). Germline assignment: CDR1 MDHEN and CDR2 SYDVKM. This CDR3 region has 16 residues. The V gene lost 3 bases and the J gene lost 5 bases, with 19 bases spanning the gap.

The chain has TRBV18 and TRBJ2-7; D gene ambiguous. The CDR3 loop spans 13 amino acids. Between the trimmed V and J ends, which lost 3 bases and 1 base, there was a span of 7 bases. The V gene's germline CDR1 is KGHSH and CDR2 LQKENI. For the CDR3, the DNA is TGTGCCAGCTCACCTGTCATATCCTACGAGCAGTACTTC. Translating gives CASSPVISYEQYF.

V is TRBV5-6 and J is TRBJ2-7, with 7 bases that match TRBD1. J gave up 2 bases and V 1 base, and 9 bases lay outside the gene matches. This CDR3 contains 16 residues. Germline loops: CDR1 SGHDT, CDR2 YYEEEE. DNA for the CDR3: TGTGCCAGCAGCTTGTTCGGCACAGGGGATCCCTACGAGCAGTACTTC. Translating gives CASSLFGTGDPYEQYF.

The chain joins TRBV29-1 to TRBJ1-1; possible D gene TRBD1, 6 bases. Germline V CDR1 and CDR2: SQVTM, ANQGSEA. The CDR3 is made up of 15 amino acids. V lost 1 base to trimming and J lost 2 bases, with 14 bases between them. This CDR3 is CSVEGQGTGNTEAFF. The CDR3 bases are TGCAGCGTTGAAGGTCAGGGGACGGGAAACACTGAAGCTTTCTTT.

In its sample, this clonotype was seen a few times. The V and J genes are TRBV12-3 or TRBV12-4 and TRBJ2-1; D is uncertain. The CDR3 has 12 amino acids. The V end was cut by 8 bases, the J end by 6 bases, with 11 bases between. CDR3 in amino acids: CASYSSGNEQFF. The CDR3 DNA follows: TGTGCCAGCTACTCTAGTGGCAATGAGCAGTTCTTC.

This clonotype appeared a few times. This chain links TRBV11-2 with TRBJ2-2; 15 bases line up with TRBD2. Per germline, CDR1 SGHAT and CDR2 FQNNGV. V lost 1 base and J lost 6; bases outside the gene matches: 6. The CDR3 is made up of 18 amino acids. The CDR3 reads CASSLVGGLAGGPGELFF. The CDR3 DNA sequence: TGTGCCAGCAGCTTAGTGGGAGGACTAGCGGGAGGGCCCGGGGAGCTGTTTTTT.

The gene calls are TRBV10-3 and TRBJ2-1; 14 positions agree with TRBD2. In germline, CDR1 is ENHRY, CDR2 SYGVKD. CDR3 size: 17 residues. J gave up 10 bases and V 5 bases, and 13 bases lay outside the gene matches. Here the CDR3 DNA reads TGTGCCATCAGTCCGACTAGCGGGAGGGTTATGAGCTGGGAGCAGTTCTTC. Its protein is CAISPTSGRVMSWEQFF.

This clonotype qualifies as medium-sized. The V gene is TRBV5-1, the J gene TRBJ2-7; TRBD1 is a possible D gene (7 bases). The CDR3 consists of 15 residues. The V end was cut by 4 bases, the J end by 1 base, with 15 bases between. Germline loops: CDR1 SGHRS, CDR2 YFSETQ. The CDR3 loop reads CASSGGGELSYEQYF. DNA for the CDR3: TGCGCCAGCAGCGGAGGGGGCGAGCTGTCCTACGAGCAGTACTTC. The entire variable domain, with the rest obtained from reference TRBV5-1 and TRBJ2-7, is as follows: KAGVTQTPRYLIKTRGQQVTLSCSPISGHRSVSWYQQTPGQGLQFLFEYFSETQRNKGNFPGRFSGRQFSNSRSEMNVSTLELGDSALYLCASSGGGELSYEQYFGPGTRLTVT.

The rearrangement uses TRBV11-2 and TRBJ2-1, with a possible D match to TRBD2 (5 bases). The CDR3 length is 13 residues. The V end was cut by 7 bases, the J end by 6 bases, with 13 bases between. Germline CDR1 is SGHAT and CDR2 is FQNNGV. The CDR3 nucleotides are TGTGCCAGCAACCTTCTAGCAGCCAATGAGCAGTTCTTC. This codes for CASNLLAANEQFF.

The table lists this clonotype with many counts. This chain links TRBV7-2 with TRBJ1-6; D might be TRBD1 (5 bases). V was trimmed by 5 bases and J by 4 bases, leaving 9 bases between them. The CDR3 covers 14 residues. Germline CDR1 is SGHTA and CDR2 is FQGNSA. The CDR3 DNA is TGTGCCAGCAGCCGAGACAGTTATAATTCACCCCTCCACTTT. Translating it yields CASSRDSYNSPLHF.

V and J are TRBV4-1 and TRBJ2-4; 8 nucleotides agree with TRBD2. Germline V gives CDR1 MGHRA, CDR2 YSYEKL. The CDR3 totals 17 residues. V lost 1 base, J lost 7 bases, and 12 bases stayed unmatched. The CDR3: CASSQVAGRPTRNIQYF. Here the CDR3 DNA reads TGCGCCAGCAGCCAAGTAGCGGGGCGCCCGACGCGTAACATTCAGTACTTC.

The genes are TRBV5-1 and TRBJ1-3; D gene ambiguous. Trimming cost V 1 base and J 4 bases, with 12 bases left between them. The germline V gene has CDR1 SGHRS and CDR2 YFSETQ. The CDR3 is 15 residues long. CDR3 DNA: TGCGCCAGCAGCTTGTATGCGGGTCTCGGAAACACCATATATTTT. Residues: CASSLYAGLGNTIYF.

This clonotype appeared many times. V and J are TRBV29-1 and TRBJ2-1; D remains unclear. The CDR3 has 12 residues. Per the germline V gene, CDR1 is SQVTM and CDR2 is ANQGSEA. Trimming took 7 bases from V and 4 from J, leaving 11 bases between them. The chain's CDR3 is CSGERAYNEQFF. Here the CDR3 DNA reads TGCAGCGGCGAACGGGCGTACAATGAGCAGTTCTTC.

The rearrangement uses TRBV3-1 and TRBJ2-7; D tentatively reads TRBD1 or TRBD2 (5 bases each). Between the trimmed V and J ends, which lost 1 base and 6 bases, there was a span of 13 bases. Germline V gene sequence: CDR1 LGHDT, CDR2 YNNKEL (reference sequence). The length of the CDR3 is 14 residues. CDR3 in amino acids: CASSQVGPRREQYF. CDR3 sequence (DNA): TGTGCCAGCAGCCAAGTGGGACCCCGCCGCGAGCAGTACTTC.

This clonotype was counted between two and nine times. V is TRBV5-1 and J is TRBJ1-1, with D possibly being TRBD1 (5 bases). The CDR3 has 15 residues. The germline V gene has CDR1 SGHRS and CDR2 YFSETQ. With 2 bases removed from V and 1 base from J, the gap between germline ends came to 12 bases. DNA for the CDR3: TGCGCCAGCAGCTTAATAGGTGGGACGAACACTGAAGCTTTCTTT. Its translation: CASSLIGGTNTEAFF.